This is a list of T cell receptor beta chains from one sample in a study of immune cell composition in non-small cell lung cancer. The protocol was immunoSEQ multiplex PCR, while the TCRdb copy is restricted to in-frame clones and leaves out a portion. Found here are nearly 2,500 clones, roughly 77% of them singletons; the top ten hold 19%. The sequencing sample was made of non-adjacent lung tissue. Every receptor here comes from a human donor with non-small cell lung cancer. CDR3s leave out the opening cysteine and the closing phenylalanine or tryptophan. Each record gives: J gene, V gene, CDR3 protein.

J gene: TRBJ1-1; V gene: TRBV7-9; CDR3 protein: ASSRDRSNTEAF
J gene: TRBJ2-3; V gene: TRBV9; CDR3 protein: ASSVAGGVTDTQY
J gene: TRBJ2-1; V gene: TRBV27; CDR3 protein: ASNVGVGSYNEQF
J gene: TRBJ2-4; V gene: TRBV19; CDR3 protein: ASSPRGYKNVQY
J gene: TRBJ2-7; V gene: TRBV30; CDR3 protein: AWSRGTVSYEQY
J gene: TRBJ1-5; V gene: TRBV18; CDR3 protein: ASSEQANSNQPQH
J gene: TRBJ1-6; V gene: TRBV6-1; CDR3 protein: ASSSDRGLSPLH
J gene: TRBJ1-1; V gene: TRBV6-1; CDR3 protein: ASSDRVNTEAF
J gene: TRBJ2-7; V gene: TRBV6-9; CDR3 protein: ASSYSLRDRAYEQY
J gene: TRBJ1-3; V gene: TRBV6-5; CDR3 protein: ASSPTGDSGNTIY
J gene: TRBJ1-1; V gene: TRBV6-1; CDR3 protein: ASIGAYRGLAF
J gene: TRBJ1-4; V gene: TRBV28; CDR3 protein: ASTIRLGGNNEKLF
J gene: TRBJ1-2; V gene: TRBV10-3; CDR3 protein: AISDPGTGGNYGYT
J gene: TRBJ1-3; V gene: TRBV5-1; CDR3 protein: TSSLTGSSGNTIY